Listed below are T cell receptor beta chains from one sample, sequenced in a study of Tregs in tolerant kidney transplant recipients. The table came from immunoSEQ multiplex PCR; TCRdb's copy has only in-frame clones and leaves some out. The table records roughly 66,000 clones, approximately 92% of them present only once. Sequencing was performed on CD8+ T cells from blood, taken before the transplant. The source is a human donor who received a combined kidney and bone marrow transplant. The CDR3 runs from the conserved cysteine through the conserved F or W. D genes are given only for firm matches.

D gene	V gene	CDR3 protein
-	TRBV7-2	CASSLSYGSYEQYF
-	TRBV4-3	CASSQKGAGLETQYF
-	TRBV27	CASYGSMNTEAFF
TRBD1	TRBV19	CASSRTGSSYEQYF
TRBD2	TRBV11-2	CASSPRASGGSSYNEQFF
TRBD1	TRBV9	CASSATGLSGELFF
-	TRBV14	CASSLTGSGDYGYTF
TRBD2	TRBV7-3	CASSDSGTSVYNEQFF
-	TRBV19	CASSIVLGGDYEQYF
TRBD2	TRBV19	CASHSGREQYF
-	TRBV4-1	CASGLYSYNSPLHF
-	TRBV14	CASSQQGRTEAFF
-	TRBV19	CASHHPGQPQHF
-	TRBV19	CASTDGWAEAFF
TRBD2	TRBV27	CGLTSGSPPKEQYF
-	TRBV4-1	CASSQVTIGAQYF
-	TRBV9	CASSVDGIVNEQFF
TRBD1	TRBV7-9	CASSLGPGQPSDTIYF
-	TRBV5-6	CASSLSLARNNEQFF
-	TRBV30	CAWSVAVEAFF
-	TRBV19	CASSIAASVVNEQFF
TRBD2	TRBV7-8	CASSLSGAGETQYF
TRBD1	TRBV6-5	CASTKRTGSTDTQYF
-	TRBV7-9	CASSEGRLGSYNEQFF
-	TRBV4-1	CASSQVRAGPNADTQYF
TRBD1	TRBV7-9	CASSSTGLITYNEQFF
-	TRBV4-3	CASSQEPGGVYEQYF
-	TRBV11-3	CASSIWDSVNTEAFF
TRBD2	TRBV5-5	CASSFLSSLAGGTGELFF